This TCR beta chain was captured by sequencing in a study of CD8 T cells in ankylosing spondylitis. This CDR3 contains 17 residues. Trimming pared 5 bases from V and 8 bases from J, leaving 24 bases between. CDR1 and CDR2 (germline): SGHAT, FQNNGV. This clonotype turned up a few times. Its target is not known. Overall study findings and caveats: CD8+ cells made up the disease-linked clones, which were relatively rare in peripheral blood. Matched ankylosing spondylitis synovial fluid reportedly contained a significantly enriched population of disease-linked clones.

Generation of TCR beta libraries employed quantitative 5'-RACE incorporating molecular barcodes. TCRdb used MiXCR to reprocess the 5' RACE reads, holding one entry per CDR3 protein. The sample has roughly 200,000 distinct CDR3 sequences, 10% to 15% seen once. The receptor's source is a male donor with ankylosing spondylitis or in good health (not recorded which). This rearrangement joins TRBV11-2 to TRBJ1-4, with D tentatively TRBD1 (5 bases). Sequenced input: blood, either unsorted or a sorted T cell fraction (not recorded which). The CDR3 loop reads CASSQWGGATKEEKLFF. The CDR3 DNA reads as TGTGCCAGCAGCCAATGGGGTGGGGCCACCAAGGAGGAAAAACTGTTTTTT.